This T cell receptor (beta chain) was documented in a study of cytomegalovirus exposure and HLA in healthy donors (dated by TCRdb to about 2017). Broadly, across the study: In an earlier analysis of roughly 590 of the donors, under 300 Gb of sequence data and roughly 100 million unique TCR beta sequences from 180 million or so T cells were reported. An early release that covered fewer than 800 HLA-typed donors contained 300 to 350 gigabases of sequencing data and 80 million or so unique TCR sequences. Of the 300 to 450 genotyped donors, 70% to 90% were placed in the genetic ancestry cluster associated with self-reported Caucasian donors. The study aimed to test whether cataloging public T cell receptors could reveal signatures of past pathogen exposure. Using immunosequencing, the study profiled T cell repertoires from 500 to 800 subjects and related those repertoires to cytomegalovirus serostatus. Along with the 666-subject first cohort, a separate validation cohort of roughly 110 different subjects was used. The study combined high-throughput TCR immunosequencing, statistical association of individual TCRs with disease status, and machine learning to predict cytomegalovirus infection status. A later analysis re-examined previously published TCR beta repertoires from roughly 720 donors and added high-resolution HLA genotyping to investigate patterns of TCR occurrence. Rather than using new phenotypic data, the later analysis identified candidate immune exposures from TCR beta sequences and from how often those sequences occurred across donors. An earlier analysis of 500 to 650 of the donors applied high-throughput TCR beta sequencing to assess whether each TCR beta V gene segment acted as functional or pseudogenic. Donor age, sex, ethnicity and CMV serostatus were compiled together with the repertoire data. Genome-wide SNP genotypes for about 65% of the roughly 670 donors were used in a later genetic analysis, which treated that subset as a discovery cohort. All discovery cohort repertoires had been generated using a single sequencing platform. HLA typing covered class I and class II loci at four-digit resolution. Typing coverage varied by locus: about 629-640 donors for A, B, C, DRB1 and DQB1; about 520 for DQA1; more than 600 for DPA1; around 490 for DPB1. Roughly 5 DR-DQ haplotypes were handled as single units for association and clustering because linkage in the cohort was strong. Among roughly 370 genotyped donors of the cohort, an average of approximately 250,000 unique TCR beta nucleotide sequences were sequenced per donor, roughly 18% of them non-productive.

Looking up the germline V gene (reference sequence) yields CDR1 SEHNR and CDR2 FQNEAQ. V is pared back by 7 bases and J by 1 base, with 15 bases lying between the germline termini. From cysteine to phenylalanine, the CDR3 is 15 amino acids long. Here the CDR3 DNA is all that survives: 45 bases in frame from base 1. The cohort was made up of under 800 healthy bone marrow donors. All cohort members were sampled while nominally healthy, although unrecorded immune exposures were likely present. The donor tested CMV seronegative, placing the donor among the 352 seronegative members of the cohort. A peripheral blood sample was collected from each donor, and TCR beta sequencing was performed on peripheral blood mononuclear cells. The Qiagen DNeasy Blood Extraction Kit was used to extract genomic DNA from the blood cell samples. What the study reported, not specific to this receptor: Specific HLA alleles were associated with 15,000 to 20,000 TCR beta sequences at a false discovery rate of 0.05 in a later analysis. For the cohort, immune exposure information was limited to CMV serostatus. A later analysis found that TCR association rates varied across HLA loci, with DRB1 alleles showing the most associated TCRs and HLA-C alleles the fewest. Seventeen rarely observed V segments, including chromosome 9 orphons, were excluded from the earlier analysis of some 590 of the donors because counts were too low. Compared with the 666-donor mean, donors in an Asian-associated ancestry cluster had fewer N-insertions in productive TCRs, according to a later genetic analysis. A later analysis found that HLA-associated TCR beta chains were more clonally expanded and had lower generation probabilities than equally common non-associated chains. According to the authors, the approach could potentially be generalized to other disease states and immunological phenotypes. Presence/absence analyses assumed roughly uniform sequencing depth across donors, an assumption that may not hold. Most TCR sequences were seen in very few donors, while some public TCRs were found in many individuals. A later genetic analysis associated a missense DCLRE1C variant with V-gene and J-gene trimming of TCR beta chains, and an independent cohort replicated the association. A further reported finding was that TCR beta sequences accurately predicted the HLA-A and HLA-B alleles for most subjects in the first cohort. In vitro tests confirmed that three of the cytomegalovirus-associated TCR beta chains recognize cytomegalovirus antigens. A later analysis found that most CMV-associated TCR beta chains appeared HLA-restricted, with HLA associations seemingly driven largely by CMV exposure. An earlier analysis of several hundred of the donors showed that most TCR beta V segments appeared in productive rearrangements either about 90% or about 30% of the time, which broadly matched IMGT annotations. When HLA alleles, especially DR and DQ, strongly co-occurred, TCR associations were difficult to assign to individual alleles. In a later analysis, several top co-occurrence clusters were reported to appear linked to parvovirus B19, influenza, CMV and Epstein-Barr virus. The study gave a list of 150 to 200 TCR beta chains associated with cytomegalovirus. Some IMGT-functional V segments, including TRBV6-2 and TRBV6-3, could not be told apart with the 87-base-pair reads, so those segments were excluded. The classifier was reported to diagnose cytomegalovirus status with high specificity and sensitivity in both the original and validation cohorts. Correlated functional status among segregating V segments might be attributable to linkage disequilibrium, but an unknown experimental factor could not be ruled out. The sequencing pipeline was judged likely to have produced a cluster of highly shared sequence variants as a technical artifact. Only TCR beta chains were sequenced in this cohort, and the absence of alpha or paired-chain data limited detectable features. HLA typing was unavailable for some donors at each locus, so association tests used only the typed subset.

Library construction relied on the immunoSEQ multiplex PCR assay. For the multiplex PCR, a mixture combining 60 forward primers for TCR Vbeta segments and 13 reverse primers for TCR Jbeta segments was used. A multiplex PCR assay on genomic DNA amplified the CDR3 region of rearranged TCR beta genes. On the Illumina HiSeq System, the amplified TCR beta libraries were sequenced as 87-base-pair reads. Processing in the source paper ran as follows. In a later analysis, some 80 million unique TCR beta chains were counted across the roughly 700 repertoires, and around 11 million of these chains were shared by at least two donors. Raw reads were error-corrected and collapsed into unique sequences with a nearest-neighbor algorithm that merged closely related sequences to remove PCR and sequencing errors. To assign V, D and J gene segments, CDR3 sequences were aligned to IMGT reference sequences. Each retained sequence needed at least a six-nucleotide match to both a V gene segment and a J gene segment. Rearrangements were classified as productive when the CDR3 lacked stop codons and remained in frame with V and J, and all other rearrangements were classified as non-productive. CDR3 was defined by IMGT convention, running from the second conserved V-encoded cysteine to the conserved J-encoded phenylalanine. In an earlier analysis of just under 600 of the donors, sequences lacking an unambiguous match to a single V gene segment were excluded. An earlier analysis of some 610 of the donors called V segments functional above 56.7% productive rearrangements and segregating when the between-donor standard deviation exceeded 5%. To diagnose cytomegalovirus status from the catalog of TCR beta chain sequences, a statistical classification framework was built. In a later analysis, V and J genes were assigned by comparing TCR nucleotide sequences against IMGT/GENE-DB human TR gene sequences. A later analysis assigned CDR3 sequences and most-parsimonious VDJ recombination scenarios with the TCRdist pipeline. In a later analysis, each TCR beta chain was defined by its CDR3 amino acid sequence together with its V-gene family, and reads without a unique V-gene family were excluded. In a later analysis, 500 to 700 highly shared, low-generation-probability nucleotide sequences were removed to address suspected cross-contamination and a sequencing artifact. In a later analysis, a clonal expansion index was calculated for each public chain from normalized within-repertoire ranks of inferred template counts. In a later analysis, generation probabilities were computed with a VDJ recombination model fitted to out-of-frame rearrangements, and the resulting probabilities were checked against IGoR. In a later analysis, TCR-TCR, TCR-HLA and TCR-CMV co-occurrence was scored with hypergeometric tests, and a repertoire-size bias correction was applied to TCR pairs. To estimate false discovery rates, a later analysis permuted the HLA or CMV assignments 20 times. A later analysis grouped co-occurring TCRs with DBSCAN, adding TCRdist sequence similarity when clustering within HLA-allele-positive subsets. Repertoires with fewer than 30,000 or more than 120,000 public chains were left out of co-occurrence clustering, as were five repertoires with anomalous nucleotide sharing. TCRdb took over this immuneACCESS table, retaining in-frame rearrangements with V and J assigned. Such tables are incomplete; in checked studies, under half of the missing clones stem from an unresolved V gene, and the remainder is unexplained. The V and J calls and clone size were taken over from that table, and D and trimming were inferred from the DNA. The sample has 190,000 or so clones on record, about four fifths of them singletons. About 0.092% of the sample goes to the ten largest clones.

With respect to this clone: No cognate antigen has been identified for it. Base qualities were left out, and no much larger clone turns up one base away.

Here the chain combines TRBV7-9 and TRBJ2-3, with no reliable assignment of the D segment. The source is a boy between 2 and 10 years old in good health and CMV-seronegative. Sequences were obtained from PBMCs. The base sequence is TGTGCCAGCACCTTTCCTAAACGGGGCACAGATACGCAGTATTTT. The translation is CASTFPKRGTDTQYF.